Sequencing of this TCR beta chain was carried out in a study of patients and donors after allogeneic stem cell transplantation. One entry per CDR3 protein results from TCRdb running MiXCR on the RT-PCR reads. The data hold about a million distinct CDR3 sequences, with around 17% observed a single time. This CDR3 is 16 amino acids long. The germline V gene has CDR1 SNHLY and CDR2 FYNNEI. Deletions cut 4 bases from V and 1 base from J, with 14 bases between. The sample comprised blood, either unsorted or a sorted T cell fraction (not recorded which). The clonotype was recovered from a human donor who was either an allogeneic HSCT recipient or a stem cell or donor lymphocyte infusion donor (not recorded which). It is not recorded whose cells these are; they may come from a transplant donor. This chain links TRBV2 with TRBJ2-1; a weak D match, TRBD2 (7 bases). CDR3 sequence: CASSGGGRSSYNEQFF. CDR3 nucleotide sequence: TGTGCCAGCAGTGGGGGGGGCCGTAGTTCCTACAATGAGCAGTTCTTC.